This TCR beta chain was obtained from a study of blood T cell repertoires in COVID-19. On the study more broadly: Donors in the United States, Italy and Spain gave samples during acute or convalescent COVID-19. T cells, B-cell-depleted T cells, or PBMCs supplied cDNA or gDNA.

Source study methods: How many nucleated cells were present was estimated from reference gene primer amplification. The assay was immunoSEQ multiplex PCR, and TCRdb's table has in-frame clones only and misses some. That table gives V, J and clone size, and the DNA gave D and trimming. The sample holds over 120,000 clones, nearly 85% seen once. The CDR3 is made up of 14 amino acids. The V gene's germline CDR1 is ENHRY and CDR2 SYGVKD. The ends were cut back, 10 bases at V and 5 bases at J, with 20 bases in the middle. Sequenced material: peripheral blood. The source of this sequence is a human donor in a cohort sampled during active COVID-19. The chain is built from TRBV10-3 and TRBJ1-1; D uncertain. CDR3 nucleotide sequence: TGTGCCACCTTGGCCGGGTCGGTGGGTACTGAAGCTTTCTTT. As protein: CATLAGSVGTEAFF.